The 28 T cell receptor beta chains below come from one sample, sequenced in a study of long-term antiretroviral therapy in people with HIV. immunoSEQ v3.0 was run at survey level. Produced via immunoSEQ multiplex PCR; TCRdb's table is partial and in-frame only. The profile shows fewer than 30,000 clones, about four fifths of them singletons. This specimen was unsorted PBMCs, taken 1.1 years before starting antiretroviral therapy. These receptors came from a woman aged 25-40 years with HIV.

The rearrangement joins TRBV5-4 to TRBJ2-3; 16 positions agree with TRBD2. The CDR3 covers 17 residues. The J segment lost 7 bases and the V segment lost 3 bases, leaving 8 bases of the junction unmatched. In germline, CDR1 is SGHNT, CDR2 YYREEE (reference sequence). This CDR3 is CASSYGTSGGGGNTQYF. CDR3 in DNA: TGTGCCAGCAGCTACGGGACTAGCGGGGGGGGAGGAAATACGCAGTATTTT.

The gene calls are TRBV18 and TRBJ2-5; 8 bases fit TRBD1. V gave up 1 base and J gave up 5 bases; unmatched junction bases: 12. CDR1 KGHSH and CDR2 LQKENI come from the germline V gene. The CDR3 has 17 residues. The CDR3: CASSPQLPGQGVETQYF. Here the CDR3 DNA reads TGTGCCAGCTCACCACAATTACCCGGACAGGGCGTGGAGACCCAGTACTTC.

This chain uses TRBV7-6 with TRBJ2-5, with D hard to call. Germline V gene lookup returns CDR1 SGHVS and CDR2 FNYEAQ. V was clipped by 1 base and J by 0 bases, with 9 bases between them. The CDR3 runs 15 residues. CDR3 sequence: CASSLVTAYQETQYF. CDR3 bases: TGTGCCAGCAGCTTAGTTACAGCGTACCAAGAGACCCAGTACTTC.

The chain uses TRBV6-1 and TRBJ2-2, with 7 bases that match TRBD1. V was clipped by 2 bases and J by 3 bases; unmatched bases: 0. The CDR3 sequence is 14 residues long. Per germline, CDR1 MNHNS and CDR2 SASEGT. CDR3 amino acids: CASSEQGDTGELFF. In nucleotides, the CDR3 is TGTGCCAGCAGTGAACAGGGGGACACCGGGGAGCTGTTTTTT.

As DNA, the CDR3 is TGTGCCTGGATCCCCCTGGGGCTTGAAGCTTTCTTT. Its translation: CAWIPLGLEAFF. This chain links TRBV30 with TRBJ1-1; perhaps TRBD1 as D (5 bases). There are 12 residues in the CDR3. Germline lookup yields CDR1 GTSNPN and CDR2 SVGIG (reference sequence). V lost 4 bases and J lost 7, with 13 bases in between.

The rearrangement links TRBV6-1 to TRBJ1-1; D unclear. Trimming pared 4 bases from V and 8 bases from J, leaving 8 bases between. Looked up from germline, CDR1 is MNHNS and CDR2 is SASEGT. The length of the CDR3 is 11 residues. The CDR3 nucleotides read TGTGCCAGCAGTGCCCAAGGAGAAGCTTTCTTT. Translation: CASSAQGEAFF.

This chain joins TRBV7-9 and TRBJ1-2, with D unclear. The CDR3 runs 15 residues. Germline V lookup: CDR1 SEHNR, CDR2 FQNEAQ (reference sequence). The germline V and J ends were trimmed by 0 bases and 5 bases, with 13 bases remaining between them. The CDR3 loop reads CASSLAEAPAYGYTF. CDR3 DNA sequence: TGTGCCAGCAGCTTAGCCGAAGCGCCCGCTTATGGCTACACCTTC.

This chain joins TRBV25-1 and TRBJ1-5; no firm D call. V was pared by 0 bases and J by 3 bases, with 6 bases between. This CDR3 contains 14 residues. Germline CDR1 reads MGHDK; CDR2 reads SYGVNS. The CDR3 DNA reads TGTGCCAGCAGTGAATATCCTAACAATCAGCCCCAGCATTTT. It translates to CASSEYPNNQPQHF.

This CDR3 is CAWSGKRTGGASYEQYF. The DNA for the CDR3 is TGTGCCTGGAGCGGAAAAAGAACAGGGGGGGCCTCCTACGAGCAGTACTTC. J is TRBJ2-7 and V is TRBV30, with a tentative D call TRBD1 (8 bases). The CDR3 has 17 residues. With 3 bases removed from V and 0 bases from J, the gap between germline ends came to 21 bases. Germline CDR1 is GTSNPN and CDR2 is SVGIG (reference sequence).

The rearrangement joins TRBV7-9 to TRBJ2-6, with TRBD1 matching over 8 bases. The trim removed 4 bases at V and 1 base at J, leaving 9 bases unmatched. The CDR3 has 18 amino acids. Germline CDR1 and CDR2: SEHNR and FQNEAQ (reference sequence). CDR3: CASSYRTGYGSGANVLTF. CDR3 DNA sequence: TGTGCCAGCAGCTATAGGACAGGGTACGGGTCTGGGGCCAACGTCCTGACTTTC.

J is TRBJ1-2 and V is TRBV9; 9 positions match TRBD1. Per the germline V gene, CDR1 is SGDLS and CDR2 is YYNGEE. Trimming cost V 4 bases and J 7 bases; bases outside gene matches: 11. The length of the CDR3 is 15 residues. CDR3 DNA sequence: TGTGCCAGCAGCCTCGGGACAGGGCCAAGTCGTGGCTACACCTTC. Amino acid sequence: CASSLGTGPSRGYTF.

The rearrangement joins TRBV5-6 to TRBJ1-1; maybe TRBD1 (6 bases). Germline loops: CDR1 SGHDT, CDR2 YYEEEE. With 4 bases removed from V and 1 base from J, the gap between germline ends came to 11 bases. The CDR3 totals 14 residues. The CDR3: CASSLTGWNTEAFF. The CDR3 DNA sequence: TGTGCCAGCAGCCTGACAGGATGGAACACTGAAGCTTTCTTT.

The rearrangement joins TRBV29-1 to TRBJ1-1; tentatively, D is TRBD1 (6 bases). Germline CDR1 is SQVTM and CDR2 is ANQGSEA. CDR3 length: 13 amino acids. V was trimmed by 4 bases and J by 2 bases, leaving 11 bases between them. CDR3 in DNA: TGCAGCGTTGCGAACAGGGCAAACACTGAAGCTTTCTTT. Translating it yields CSVANRANTEAFF. Together with reference TRBV29-1 and TRBJ1-1, the CDR3 gives the full variable domain: SAVISQKPSRDICQRGTSLTIQCQVDSQVTMMFWYRQQPGQSLTLIATANQGSEATYESGFVIDKFPISRPNLTFSTLTVSNMSPEDSSIYLCSVANRANTEAFFGQGTRLTVV.

The table lists this clone with a few counts. V gene TRBV4-2 combines with J gene TRBJ1-2; 10 nucleotides agree with TRBD1. The ends lost 0 bases at V and 5 bases at J; junction bases unmatched: 9. This CDR3 region has 17 residues. Germline-derived CDR1 and CDR2 are LGHNA and YNFKEQ. The CDR3 loop is CASSQESATGGFYGYTF. As DNA, the CDR3 is TGTGCCAGCAGCCAAGAATCTGCGACAGGGGGCTTTTATGGCTACACCTTC.

The rearrangement joins TRBV5-5 to TRBJ1-2; D unclear. CDR3 length: 14 residues. Germline V gene data show CDR1 as SGHKS and CDR2 as YYEKEE (reference sequence). V lost 6 bases and J lost 4, with 16 bases in between. The CDR3 spells CASTPQGLSYGYTF. DNA for the CDR3: TGTGCCAGCACCCCCCAAGGGCTATCCTATGGCTACACCTTC.

This chain uses TRBV6-5 with TRBJ2-1; D possibly matches TRBD1 or TRBD2 (5 bases each). The V end was cut by 2 bases, the J end by 6 bases, with 11 bases between. Germline V lookup: CDR1 MNHEY, CDR2 SVGAGI. The CDR3 loop spans 14 amino acids. The CDR3 sequence: CASSYVSGANEQFF. CDR3 nucleotide sequence: TGTGCCAGCAGTTACGTATCCGGGGCCAATGAGCAGTTCTTC.

The J gene is TRBJ2-3, the V gene TRBV10-2; 8 bases agree with TRBD2. Germline V gene lookup returns CDR1 WSHSY and CDR2 SAAADI. This CDR3 is 15 amino acids long. The V segment lost 6 bases and the J segment 0 bases; nucleotides outside the gene matches: 5. The CDR3 DNA is TGCGCCAGCAGGATAGCGGGGAGTAGCACAGATACGCAGTATTTT. It codes for CASRIAGSSTDTQYF.

V usage is TRBV5-1 and J usage is TRBJ1-2; D is ambiguous. The CDR3 extends over 14 amino acids. V lost 0 bases to trimming and J lost 3 bases, with 9 bases between them. CDR1 is SGHRS, CDR2 YFSETQ, per germline. CDR3 sequence (DNA): TGCGCCAGCAGCTTGGGCAGGCCTCACTATGGCTACACCTTC. This codes for CASSLGRPHYGYTF. Variable domain in full (rest from reference TRBV5-1 and TRBJ1-2): KAGVTQTPRYLIKTRGQQVTLSCSPISGHRSVSWYQQTPGQGLQFLFEYFSETQRNKGNFPGRFSGRQFSNSRSEMNVSTLELGDSALYLCASSLGRPHYGYTFGSGTRLTVV.

The gene calls are TRBV7-9 and TRBJ2-3; 9 bases map to TRBD2. The ends lost 4 bases at V and 5 bases at J; junction bases unmatched: 7. Germline lookup yields CDR1 SEHNR and CDR2 FQNEAQ (reference sequence). The CDR3 covers 15 residues. CDR3 residues: CASSSWAGGQDTQYF. In DNA, the CDR3 is TGTGCCAGCAGCTCCTGGGCGGGGGGGCAAGATACGCAGTATTTT.

The chain carries TRBV30 and TRBJ1-2; 8 bases are shared with TRBD1. The CDR3 runs 13 residues. J was trimmed by 9 bases and V by 6 bases; bases with no gene match: 12. The germline gives CDR1 GTSNPN, CDR2 SVGIG (reference sequence). The DNA of the CDR3 is TGTGCCTGCGCTACCGGGACAGGTCCCCGCTACACCTTC. The encoded protein is CACATGTGPRYTF.

In DNA form, the CDR3 reads TGCGCCAGCAGCGTGAACTACAGGGAAGGTATTGATTCACCCCTCCACTTT. Its translation: CASSVNYREGIDSPLHF. The chain links TRBV5-1 to TRBJ1-6; TRBD1 is a possible D gene (6 bases). CDR1 and CDR2 (germline): SGHRS, YFSETQ. V was cut by 4 bases and J by 8 bases, with 22 bases left in between. This CDR3 is built from 17 residues.

J is TRBJ2-7 and V is TRBV30; TRBD1 matches at 7 bases. Trimming removed 2 bases from V and 3 bases from J; junction bases left unmatched: 4. The CDR3 has 13 amino acids. Germline V gene sequence: CDR1 GTSNPN, CDR2 SVGIG (reference sequence). CDR3 coding DNA: TGTGCCTGGAGTAAGGGACAGCTCTACGAGCAGTACGTC. Protein sequence: CAWSKGQLYEQYV.

This chain joins TRBV13 and TRBJ1-4, with D unclear. CDR3 length equals 18 residues. Germline values: CDR1 PRHDT, CDR2 FYEKMQ (reference sequence). V was clipped by 4 bases and J by 0 bases, with 18 bases between them. CDR3 coding DNA: TGTGCCAGCAGCTCCCAACTCGGACGGAGCGCAACTAATGAAAAACTGTTTTTT. It specifies CASSSQLGRSATNEKLFF.

This clone was observed a handful of times. The J gene is TRBJ1-2, the V gene TRBV5-1; 9 bases fit TRBD1. V gave up 2 bases and J gave up 5 bases; unmatched junction bases: 1. This CDR3 is built from 13 residues. Germline V gene data show CDR1 as SGHRS and CDR2 as YFSETQ. The CDR3 DNA reads TGCGCCAGCAGCTTCGACAGGGGGTATGGCTACACCTTC. Its translation: CASSFDRGYGYTF. Variable domain in full (rest from reference TRBV5-1 and TRBJ1-2): KAGVTQTPRYLIKTRGQQVTLSCSPISGHRSVSWYQQTPGQGLQFLFEYFSETQRNKGNFPGRFSGRQFSNSRSEMNVSTLELGDSALYLCASSFDRGYGYTFGSGTRLTVV.

The rearrangement uses TRBV5-1 and TRBJ2-3; D unresolved. Per the germline V gene, CDR1 is SGHRS and CDR2 is YFSETQ. This CDR3 region has 14 residues. With 3 bases removed from V and 1 base from J, the gap between germline ends came to 9 bases. The CDR3 spells CASSYGYGTDTQYF. As DNA, the CDR3 is TGCGCCAGCAGCTATGGGTATGGCACAGATACGCAGTATTTT.

DNA of the CDR3: TGTGCCAGCAGCTATACAGCGGGTTTTCATGAGCAGTTCTTC. It yields the protein CASSYTAGFHEQFF. The chain recombines TRBV7-8 with TRBJ2-1, with a possible D match to TRBD2 (6 bases). The V end lost 4 bases, the J end lost 8 bases, and 15 bases lay between the germline ends. Germline CDR1 and CDR2: SGHVS and FQNEAQ. The CDR3 runs to 14 residues. The entire variable domain, with the rest obtained from reference TRBV7-8 and TRBJ2-1, is as follows: GAGVSQSPRYKVAKRGQDVALRCDPISGHVSLFWYQQALGQGPEFLTYFQNEAQLDKSGLPSDRFFAERPEGSVSTLKIQRTQQEDSAVYLCASSYTAGFHEQFFGPGTRLTVL.

V usage is TRBV5-8 and J usage is TRBJ2-2, with D perhaps TRBD1 (6 bases). CDR1 is SGHTS, CDR2 YDEGEE, per germline. This CDR3 contains 16 residues. Trimming cost V 2 bases and J 4 bases, with 15 bases left between them. CDR3 bases: TGTGCCAGCAGCTTCTCCATTGGACAGATCACCGGGGAGCTGTTTTTT. Translated, it gives CASSFSIGQITGELFF. The full variable domain, rest sourced from reference TRBV5-8 and TRBJ2-2, is EAGVTQSPTHLIKTRGQQATLRCSPISGHTSVYWYQQALGLGLQFLLWYDEGEERNRGNFPPRFSGRQFPNYSSELNVNALELEDSALYLCASSFSIGQITGELFFGEGSRLTVL.

CDR3 protein: CASSDGTATYNEQFF. CDR3 in DNA: TGTGCCAGCAGTGATGGGACCGCCACCTACAATGAGCAGTTCTTC. This rearrangement joins TRBV6-4 to TRBJ2-1; D tentatively fits TRBD1 or TRBD2 (5 bases each). Germline V CDR1 and CDR2: MRHNA, SNTAGT. V was cut by 3 bases and J by 2 bases, with 11 bases left in between. The CDR3 has 15 residues.